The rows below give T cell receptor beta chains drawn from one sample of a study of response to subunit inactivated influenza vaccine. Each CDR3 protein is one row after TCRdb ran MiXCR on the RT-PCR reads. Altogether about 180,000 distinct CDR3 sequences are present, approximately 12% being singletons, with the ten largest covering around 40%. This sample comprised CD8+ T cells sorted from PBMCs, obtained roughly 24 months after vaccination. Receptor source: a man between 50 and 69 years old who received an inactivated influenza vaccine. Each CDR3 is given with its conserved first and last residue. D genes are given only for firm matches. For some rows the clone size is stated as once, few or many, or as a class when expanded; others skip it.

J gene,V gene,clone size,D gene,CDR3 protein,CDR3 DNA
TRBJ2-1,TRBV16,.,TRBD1,CASSQFWTGGNEQFF,TGTGCCAGCAGCCAATTTTGGACAGGGGGCAATGAGCAGTTCTTC
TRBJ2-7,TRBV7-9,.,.,CATRVGRDEQYF,TGTGCGACCAGGGTTGGTCGGGACGAGCAGTACTTC
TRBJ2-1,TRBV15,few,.,CATSRDRGALNEQFF,TGTGCCACCAGCAGAGACAGGGGGGCCTTAAATGAGCAGTTCTTC
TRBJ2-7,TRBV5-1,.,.,CASREGTGRDNDYEQYF,TGCGCCAGCAGGGAAGGGACTGGGCGGGACAACGACTACGAGCAGTACTTC
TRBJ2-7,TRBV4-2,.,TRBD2,CASSQELAEFYEQYF,TGTGCCAGCAGCCAAGAACTAGCGGAGTTCTACGAGCAGTACTTC
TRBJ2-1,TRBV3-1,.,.,CASSQDHRGYEQFF,TGTGCCAGCAGCCAAGATCATCGAGGGTATGAGCAGTTCTTC
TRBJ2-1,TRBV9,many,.,CASSSNGGEQFF,TGTGCCAGCAGCTCCAATGGGGGTGAGCAGTTCTTC
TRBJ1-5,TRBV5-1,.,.,CASSLKGDQPQHF,TGCGCCAGCAGCTTGAAAGGAGATCAGCCCCAGCATTTT
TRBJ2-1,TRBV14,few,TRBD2,CASSRGLAGDWENEQFF,TGTGCCAGCAGCCGCGGACTAGCGGGAGATTGGGAGAATGAGCAGTTCTTC
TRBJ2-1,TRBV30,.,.,CAWSVLGNEQFF,TGTGCCTGGAGTGTACTTGGCAATGAGCAGTTCTTC
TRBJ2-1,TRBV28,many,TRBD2,CASWGEAGGYNEQFF,TGTGCCAGCTGGGGGGAGGCGGGGGGCTACAATGAGCAGTTCTTC
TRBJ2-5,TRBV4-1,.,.,CASSPGPGETQYF,TGCGCCAGCAGCCCGGGACCGGGGGAGACCCAGTACTTC
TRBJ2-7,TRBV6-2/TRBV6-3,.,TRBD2,CAGGVAGGPYEQYF,TGTGCCGGTGGGGTAGCGGGAGGACCCTACGAGCAGTACTTC
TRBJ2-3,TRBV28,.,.,CASTRTRNTDTQYF,TGTGCCAGCACCCGGACTCGCAACACAGATACGCAGTATTTT
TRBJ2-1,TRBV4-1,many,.,CASSQRADSYNEQFF,TGCGCCAGCAGCCAACGGGCAGATTCCTACAATGAGCAGTTCTTC
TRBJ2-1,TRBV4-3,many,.,CASSQTDSTYNEQFF,TGCGCCAGCAGCCAGACCGACTCAACCTACAATGAGCAGTTCTTC
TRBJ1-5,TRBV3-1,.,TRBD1,CASSQDRTGRWPQHF,TGTGCCAGCAGCCAAGATAGGACAGGGAGGTGGCCCCAGCATTTT
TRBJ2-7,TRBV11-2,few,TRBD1,CASSLNVHRGNGRYEQYF,TGTGCCAGCAGCTTAAATGTCCACAGGGGAAATGGTCGGTACGAGCAGTACTTC
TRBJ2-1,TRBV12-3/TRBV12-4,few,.,CASSWPGANEQFF,TGTGCCAGCAGCTGGCCCGGGGCCAATGAGCAGTTCTTC
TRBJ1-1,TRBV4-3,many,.,CASSQDPTMGSEAFF,TGCGCCAGCAGCCAAGATCCGACAATGGGATCTGAAGCTTTCTTT
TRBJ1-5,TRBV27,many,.,CASSLGHGKGQPQHF,TGTGCCAGCAGTTTGGGACATGGAAAAGGTCAGCCCCAGCATTTT
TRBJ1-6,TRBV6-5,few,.,CASSYSDLRSPLHF,TGTGCCAGCAGTTACTCAGATCTTCGATCACCCCTCCACTTT
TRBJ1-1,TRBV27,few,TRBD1,CASRPIQGVGNTEAFF,TGTGCCAGCAGACCGATACAGGGGGTGGGAAACACTGAAGCTTTCTTT
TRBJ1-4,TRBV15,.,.,CATSRVGRAEKLFF,TGTGCCACCAGCAGAGTCGGTAGGGCTGAAAAACTGTTTTTT
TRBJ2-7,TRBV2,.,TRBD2,CASRIAGAFYEQYF,TGTGCCAGCAGAATAGCGGGAGCCTTCTACGAGCAGTACTTC
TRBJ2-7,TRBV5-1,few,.,CASSLAGFQPYEQYF,TGCGCCAGCAGCTTGGCAGGGTTCCAGCCATACGAGCAGTACTTC
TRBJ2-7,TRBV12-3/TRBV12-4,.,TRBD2,CASSESGRAYEQYF,TGTGCCAGCAGCGAGAGCGGGAGGGCTTACGAGCAGTACTTC
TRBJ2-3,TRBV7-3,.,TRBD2,CASSIAGENTDTQYF,TGTGCCAGCAGCATAGCGGGAGAGAACACAGATACGCAGTATTTT
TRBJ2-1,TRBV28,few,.,CASSLLGPGLEQFF,TGTGCCAGCAGTTTATTAGGCCCCGGGCTTGAGCAGTTCTTC
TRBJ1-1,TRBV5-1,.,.,CASSPTVISNTEAFF,TGCGCCAGCAGCCCGACCGTGATATCGAACACTGAAGCTTTCTTT
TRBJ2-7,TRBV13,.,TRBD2,CASSLGGLAAYEQYF,TGTGCCAGCAGCTTAGGTGGGCTAGCGGCCTACGAGCAGTACTTC
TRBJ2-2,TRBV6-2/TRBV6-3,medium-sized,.,CASSPAQHQGTGELFF,TGTGCCAGCAGTCCGGCCCAACATCAGGGAACCGGGGAGCTGTTTTTT
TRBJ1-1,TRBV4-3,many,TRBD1,CASSRWTGNTEAFF,TGCGCCAGCAGCCGTTGGACAGGGAACACTGAAGCTTTCTTT
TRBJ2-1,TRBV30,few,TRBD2,CACPLPGGYNEQFF,TGTGCCTGCCCCCTACCGGGAGGCTACAATGAGCAGTTCTTC
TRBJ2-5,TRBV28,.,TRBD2,CASRGGRLQETQYF,TGTGCCAGCCGGGGGGGTCGCCTTCAAGAGACCCAGTACTTC
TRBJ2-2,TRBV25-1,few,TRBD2,CASSALAGANTGELFF,TGTGCCAGCAGTGCACTAGCGGGGGCCAACACCGGGGAGCTGTTTTTT
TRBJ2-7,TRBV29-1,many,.,CSVQGRDHSYEQYF,TGCAGCGTCCAAGGCCGGGATCACTCCTACGAGCAGTACTTC
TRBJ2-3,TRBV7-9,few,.,CASSAGGLGQYF,TGTGCCAGCAGCGCTGGAGGACTGGGGCAGTATTTT
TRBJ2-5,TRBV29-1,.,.,CSVEDPTGVETQYF,TGCAGCGTTGAAGATCCAACGGGAGTAGAGACCCAGTACTTC
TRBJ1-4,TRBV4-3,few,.,CASSQTPAGTNEKLFF,TGCGCCAGCAGCCAAACCCCCGCCGGGACTAATGAAAAACTGTTTTTT
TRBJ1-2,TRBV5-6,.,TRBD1,CASSFGTGAFDGYTF,TGTGCCAGCAGCTTCGGGACAGGGGCATTCGATGGCTACACCTTC
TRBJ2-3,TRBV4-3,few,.,CASSPSWGLFTDTQYF,TGCGCCAGCAGCCCCAGCTGGGGACTGTTCACAGATACGCAGTATTTT
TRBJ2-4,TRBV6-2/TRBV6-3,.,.,CASSYSLGDIAKNIQYF,TGTGCCAGCAGTTACTCGTTAGGGGACATAGCCAAAAACATTCAGTACTTC
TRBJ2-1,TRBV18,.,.,CASSLTDTYNEQFF,TGTGCCAGCTCACTAACGGACACGTACAATGAGCAGTTCTTC
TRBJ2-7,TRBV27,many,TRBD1,CASSSAGTGLGEQYF,TGTGCCAGCAGTTCCGCCGGGACAGGTTTAGGGGAGCAGTACTTC
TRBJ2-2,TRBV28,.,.,CASSPQVPGELFF,TGTGCCAGCAGTCCTCAGGTGCCCGGGGAGCTGTTTTTT
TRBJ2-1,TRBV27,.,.,CASRPLSVPGDTMMQFF,TGTGCCAGCAGGCCCCTCTCCGTCCCGGGGGATACAATGATGCAGTTCTTC
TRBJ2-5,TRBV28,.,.,CASSPPDWGETQYF,TGTGCCAGCAGTCCCCCGGACTGGGGGGAGACCCAGTACTTC
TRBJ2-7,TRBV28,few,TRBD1,CASSFPAQGFYEQYF,TGTGCCAGCAGTTTCCCCGCACAGGGGTTCTACGAGCAGTACTTC
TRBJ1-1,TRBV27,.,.,CASSLGWGANTEAFF,TGTGCCAGCAGTTTAGGATGGGGAGCGAACACTGAAGCTTTCTTT